The rows below give T cell receptor beta chains drawn from one sample of a study of blood T cell repertoires in COVID-19. Here immunoSEQ multiplex PCR was the method, and the copy in TCRdb shows in-frame clones only, minus some. The sample includes 150,000 to 200,000 clones, about 89% seen only once; the top ten take roughly 3.5%. Material for sequencing was peripheral blood. All receptors come from a man between 70 and 80 years old with acute or convalescent COVID-19. CDR3s include the opening cysteine and the closing phenylalanine or tryptophan. A D gene is named only where the DNA matches it firmly. Size values are once, few and many counts, or a class for expanded clones, and some rows have none.

v_call,d_call,clone_size,j_call,cdr3_aa,cdr3_nt
TRBV19,-,-,TRBJ1-1,CASRAGAERDTEAFF,TGTGCCAGTAGGGCGGGGGCCGAAAGAGACACTGAAGCTTTCTTT
TRBV2,-,-,TRBJ1-6,CASSERRDSPLHF,TGTGCCAGCAGTGAGCGTCGTGATTCACCCCTCCACTTT
TRBV27,TRBD1,-,TRBJ2-6,CASSLSFWGRDRASGANVLTF,TGTGCCAGCAGTTTATCGTTTTGGGGCCGGGACAGGGCCTCTGGGGCCAACGTCCTGACTTTC
TRBV28,TRBD1,-,TRBJ1-3,CASRNPGQGLNTIYF,TGTGCCAGCAGAAACCCGGGACAGGGGTTAAACACCATATATTTT
TRBV18,TRBD2,-,TRBJ2-1,CASYWTSGGEQFF,TGTGCCAGCTACTGGACTAGCGGAGGCGAGCAGTTCTTC
TRBV27,-,-,TRBJ2-1,CASSLSGGWERREQFF,TGTGCCAGCAGTTTATCGGGCGGGTGGGAGCGGCGTGAGCAGTTCTTC
TRBV19,-,-,TRBJ2-5,CASSSRGETQYF,TGTGCCAGTAGTTCCAGGGGCGAGACCCAGTACTTC
TRBV4-1,-,-,TRBJ2-7,CASSQDGGGSAYEQYF,TGCGCCAGCAGCCAAGATGGCGGGGGCTCTGCCTACGAGCAGTACTTC
TRBV25-1,TRBD1,few,TRBJ2-2,CASRVDRGGTGELFF,TGTGCCAGCAGAGTGGACAGGGGAGGAACCGGGGAGCTGTTTTTT
TRBV7-9,-,-,TRBJ2-1,CASSFPGYNEQFF,TGTGCCAGCAGCTTTCCCGGCTACAATGAGCAGTTCTTC
TRBV30,-,-,TRBJ2-7,CAWTRGRPAEQYF,TGTGCCTGGACCAGGGGCAGGCCCGCCGAGCAGTACTTC
TRBV28,-,-,TRBJ1-6,CASSLRGVNSPLHF,TGTGCCAGCAGTTTAAGGGGCGTTAATTCACCCCTCCACTTT
TRBV6-4,TRBD1,-,TRBJ2-1,CASSAGTGPNEQFF,TGTGCCAGCAGTGCGGGGACAGGGCCCAATGAGCAGTTCTTC
TRBV27,-,-,TRBJ2-1,CASSGSAEGGTYNEQFF,TGTGCCAGCAGTGGATCCGCGGAGGGGGGGACCTACAATGAGCAGTTCTTC
TRBV2,TRBD1,-,TRBJ1-2,CATGQGYGYTF,TGTGCCACGGGACAGGGCTATGGCTACACCTTC
TRBV5-5,-,-,TRBJ1-2,CASSQGSRYGYTF,TGTGCCAGCAGCCAGGGAAGTAGGTATGGCTACACCTTC
TRBV3-1/TRBV3-2,TRBD2,-,TRBJ2-1,CASSPGTRNNEQFF,TGTGCCAGCAGTCCCGGGACTAGGAACAATGAGCAGTTCTTC
TRBV28,-,-,TRBJ1-2,CASRTTGRSNYGYTF,TGTGCCAGCAGGACTACAGGGCGTTCTAACTATGGCTACACCTTC
TRBV30,-,-,TRBJ2-3,CVLGRGNADTQYF,TGCGTTTTAGGGAGGGGGAATGCAGATACGCAGTATTTT
TRBV14,-,-,TRBJ1-1,CASSQGRYTEAFF,TGTGCCAGCAGCCAGGGGCGGTACACTGAAGCTTTCTTT
TRBV27,TRBD1,once,TRBJ1-5,CASRLGQWSNQPQHF,TGTGCCAGCCGTTTGGGACAGTGGAGCAATCAGCCCCAGCATTTT
TRBV18,TRBD1,-,TRBJ1-4,CASSQEAQGSAEKLFF,TGTGCCAGCTCACAAGAAGCACAGGGGTCGGCCGAAAAACTGTTTTTT
TRBV3-1/TRBV3-2,-,-,TRBJ1-2,CASSQEWDDSYGYTF,TGTGCCAGCAGCCAAGAATGGGATGACAGCTATGGCTACACCTTC
TRBV19,TRBD2,-,TRBJ2-7,CATATSGSSVEQYF,TGTGCCACCGCGACTAGCGGGAGTTCGGTTGAGCAGTACTTC